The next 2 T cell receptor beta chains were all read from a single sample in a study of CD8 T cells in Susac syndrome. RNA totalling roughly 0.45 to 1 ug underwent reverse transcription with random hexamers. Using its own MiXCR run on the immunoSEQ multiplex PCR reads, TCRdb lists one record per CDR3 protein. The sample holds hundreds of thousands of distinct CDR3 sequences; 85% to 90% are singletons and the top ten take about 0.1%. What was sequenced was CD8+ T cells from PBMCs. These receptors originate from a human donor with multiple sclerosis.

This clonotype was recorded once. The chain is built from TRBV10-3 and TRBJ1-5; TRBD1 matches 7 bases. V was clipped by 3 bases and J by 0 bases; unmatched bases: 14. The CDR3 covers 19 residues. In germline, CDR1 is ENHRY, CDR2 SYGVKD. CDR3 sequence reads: CAISEIPDREEDSNQPQHF. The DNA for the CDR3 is TGTGCCATCAGTGAAATCCCCGACAGGGAAGAGGATAGCAATCAGCCCCAGCATTTT.

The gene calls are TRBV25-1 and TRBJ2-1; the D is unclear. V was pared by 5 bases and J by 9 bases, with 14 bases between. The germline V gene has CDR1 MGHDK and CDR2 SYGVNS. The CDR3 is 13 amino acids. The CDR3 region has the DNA TGTGCCAGCAGTCCCACCCTATCGGGTGAGCAGTTCTTC. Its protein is CASSPTLSGEQFF. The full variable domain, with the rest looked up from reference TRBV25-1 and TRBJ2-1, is EADIYQTPRYLVIGTGKKITLECSQTMGHDKMYWYQQDPGMELHLIHYSYGVNSTEKGDLSSESTVSRIRTEHFPLTLESARPSHTSQYLCASSPTLSGEQFFGPGTRLTVL.